This T cell receptor (beta chain) was captured in a study of CD8+ T cells in alopecia areata. About the research overall: Tofacitinib administration to treated patients was oral, at 5 to 10 mg twice daily. Study-wide points: The study found higher clonality in lesional than normal scalp, especially in alopecia totalis/universalis.

Alopecia areata patients provided lesional scalp punch biopsies and peripheral blood. Extraction of RNA preceded its reverse transcription into cDNA, which served as the sequencing template. Clones were read by immunoSEQ multiplex PCR, and TCRdb kept only the in-frame ones, dropping some. The sample lists some 130,000 clones, about 50% occurring once. The length of the CDR3 is 15 residues. CDR1 and CDR2 (germline): SEHNR, FQNEAQ (reference sequence). Trimming at V came to 6 bases and at J to 3 bases, leaving 10 bases not matched to a gene. This clone has only a few counts. Its antigen remains unknown. This specimen was CD8+ T cells sorted from blood, taken at week 0. The receptor was isolated from a human donor with alopecia areata. The J gene is TRBJ2-7, the V gene TRBV7-9; 8 positions agree with TRBD1. The CDR3 coding sequence is TGTGCCAGCAGGGGGACCCGCGACAGGGGCTACGAGCAGTACTTC. It specifies CASRGTRDRGYEQYF.